Given below is one T cell receptor (beta chain) in context. This clone showed up just a few times. Its recognized antigen is unknown. The sample holds no much larger clone one base away, and base qualities are not on file. This sample was included in a study of cytomegalovirus exposure and HLA in healthy donors (dated by TCRdb to about 2017). With regard to the full study: An earlier analysis of some 600 of the donors reported 276 Gb of sequence data and some 110 million unique TCR beta sequences obtained from about 179 million T cells. Approximately 310 gigabases of sequencing data and 70 million to 95 million unique TCR sequences made up an early release that covered about 640 HLA-typed donors. Among the roughly 400 genotyped donors, approximately 81% belonged to the genetic ancestry cluster associated with self-reported Caucasian donors. The study aimed to test whether cataloging public T cell receptors could reveal signatures of past pathogen exposure. The study used immunosequencing to profile the T cell repertoires of 666 subjects and linked those repertoires to cytomegalovirus serostatus. In addition to the first cohort of 666 subjects, a separate validation cohort of approximately 110 different subjects was used. The study combined high-throughput TCR immunosequencing, statistical association of individual TCRs with disease status, and machine learning to predict cytomegalovirus infection status. To study patterns of TCR occurrence, a later analysis re-analyzed previously published TCR beta repertoires from 600 to 750 donors and added high-resolution HLA genotyping. Rather than using new phenotypic data, the later analysis identified candidate immune exposures from TCR beta sequences and from how often those sequences occurred across donors. An earlier analysis of more than 450 of the donors used high-throughput TCR beta sequencing to judge whether each TCR beta V gene segment behaved as functional or pseudogenic. Donor age, sex, ethnicity and CMV serostatus were compiled alongside the repertoire data. In a later genetic analysis, genome-wide SNP genotypes for about three fifths of the 666 donors were used, and that subset was treated as a discovery cohort. All discovery cohort repertoires had been generated on a single sequencing platform. Both class I and class II loci were covered by HLA typing, at four-digit resolution. The number of typed donors differed by locus: about 629-640 for A, B, C, DRB1 and DQB1; roughly 510 for DQA1; roughly 600 for DPA1; and some 470 for DPB1. Roughly five DR-DQ haplotypes were handled as single units for association and clustering, since linkage in the cohort was strong. On average, around 200,000 unique TCR beta nucleotide sequences were sequenced per donor among a few hundred genotyped donors of the cohort, with roughly 18% of those sequences being non-productive. General findings and caveats noted by the study authors: In a later analysis, TCR association rates were found to vary across HLA loci, with the most associated TCRs seen for DRB1 alleles and the fewest for HLA-C alleles. Roughly 15 rarely observed V segments, including chromosome 9 orphons, were excluded from the earlier analysis of several hundred of the donors because counts were too low. Strong co-occurrence of HLA alleles, especially DR and DQ, made assigning TCR associations to individual alleles difficult. A further reported finding was that TCR beta sequences accurately predicted the HLA-A and HLA-B alleles for most subjects in the first cohort. The classifier was reported to diagnose cytomegalovirus status with high specificity and sensitivity in both the original cohort and the validation cohort. In a later genetic analysis, a missense DCLRE1C variant was associated with V-gene and J-gene trimming of TCR beta chains, and the association was replicated in an independent cohort. Some IMGT-functional V segments, including TRBV6-2 and TRBV6-3, could not be distinguished by the 87-base-pair reads and were therefore excluded. In an earlier analysis of roughly 560 of the donors, most TCR beta V segments were observed in productive rearrangements about 87% or about 30% of the time, broadly matching IMGT annotations. The authors suggested that the approach could potentially be generalized to other disease states and immunological phenotypes. The study listed approximately 150 TCR beta chains as associated with cytomegalovirus. In a later analysis, several top co-occurrence clusters were reported to appear linked to parvovirus B19, influenza, CMV and Epstein-Barr virus. Compared with the roughly 670-donor mean, donors in an Asian-associated ancestry cluster had fewer N-insertions in productive TCRs, according to a later genetic analysis. In a later analysis, around 15,000 TCR beta sequences were associated with specific HLA alleles at a false discovery rate of 0.05. Only TCR beta chains were sequenced in this cohort, and the absence of alpha or paired-chain data limited detectable features. For the cohort, immune exposure information was limited to CMV serostatus. Presence/absence analyses assumed roughly uniform sequencing depth across donors, an assumption that may not hold. Linkage disequilibrium might explain the correlated functional status among segregating V segments, but an unknown experimental factor could not be ruled out. According to a later analysis, most CMV-associated TCR beta chains appeared to be HLA-restricted, and the HLA associations seemed to be driven largely by CMV exposure. A cluster of highly shared sequence variants was judged likely to represent a technical artifact of the sequencing pipeline. In vitro tests confirmed that a few of the cytomegalovirus-associated TCR beta chains recognize cytomegalovirus antigens. HLA typing was unavailable for some donors at each locus, so association tests used only the typed subset. Most TCR sequences were observed very rarely across donors, whereas some public TCRs were present in many individuals. In a later analysis, HLA-associated TCR beta chains showed more clonal expansion and lower generation probabilities than non-associated chains that were equally common.

From cysteine to phenylalanine, the CDR3 is 14 amino acids long. Only CDR3 DNA is held: 42 bases, read in frame from base 1. The germline V gene specifies SNHLY as CDR1 and FYNNEI as CDR2. Trimming takes 5 bases from V and 0 bases from J, and the germline ends sit 10 bases apart. The receptor library was made with the immunoSEQ multiplex PCR assay. A mixture of 60 forward primers for TCR Vbeta segments and 13 reverse primers for TCR Jbeta segments was used in the multiplex PCR. Amplification of the CDR3 region of rearranged TCR beta genes was performed with a multiplex PCR assay on genomic DNA. The amplified TCR beta libraries were sequenced on the Illumina HiSeq System as 87-base-pair reads. The source study handled its data this way. Across the roughly 640 repertoires, a later analysis counted about 81 million unique TCR beta chains, about 10 million of which were shared by at least two donors. To remove PCR and sequencing errors, raw reads were error-corrected and collapsed into unique sequences using a nearest-neighbor algorithm that merged closely related sequences. CDR3 sequences were aligned to IMGT reference sequences to assign V, D and J gene segments. For a sequence to be retained, at least a six-nucleotide match to both a V gene segment and a J gene segment was required. A rearrangement was called productive if the CDR3 had no stop codons and remained in frame with V and J, and every other rearrangement was called non-productive. CDR3 was defined according to IMGT convention as the region running from the second conserved V-encoded cysteine to the conserved J-encoded phenylalanine. Sequences without an unambiguous match to a single V gene segment were excluded from the earlier analysis of 500 to 700 of the donors. An earlier analysis of a few hundred of the donors called V segments functional above 56.7% productive rearrangements and segregating when the between-donor standard deviation exceeded 5%. To diagnose cytomegalovirus status from the catalog of TCR beta chain sequences, a statistical classification framework was built. A later analysis assigned V and J genes by comparing TCR nucleotide sequences with IMGT/GENE-DB human TR gene sequences. A later analysis assigned CDR3 sequences and most-parsimonious VDJ recombination scenarios with the TCRdist pipeline. In a later analysis, each TCR beta chain was defined by its CDR3 amino acid sequence together with its V-gene family, and reads without a unique V-gene family were excluded. In a later analysis, around 650 highly shared, low-generation-probability nucleotide sequences were removed to address suspected cross-contamination and a sequencing artifact. In a later analysis, a clonal expansion index was calculated for each public chain from normalized within-repertoire ranks of inferred template counts. A later analysis computed generation probabilities with a VDJ recombination model fitted to out-of-frame rearrangements, and checked the results against IGoR. In a later analysis, hypergeometric tests were used to score TCR-TCR, TCR-HLA and TCR-CMV co-occurrence, with a repertoire-size bias correction applied to TCR pairs. To estimate false discovery rates, a later analysis permuted the HLA or CMV assignments 20 times. In a later analysis, co-occurring TCRs were grouped with DBSCAN, and TCRdist sequence similarity was added when clustering was performed within HLA-allele-positive subsets. Repertoires with fewer than 30,000 or more than 120,000 public chains were left out of co-occurrence clustering, as were five repertoires with anomalous nucleotide sharing. Here the immuneACCESS table is served through TCRdb, limited to in-frame sequences with V and J called. Missing clones are a known gap in these copies; in checked studies unresolved V genes cover under half, and the rest lacks a known reason. The V and J calls and clone size are taken from that table; D and trimming were inferred from the DNA. This sample gives a few hundred thousand clones in total; roughly 80% of them show up just once. Clones ranked in the top ten supply around 2.8% of the sample.

In total, fewer than 750 healthy bone marrow donors made up the cohort. All cohort members were sampled while nominally healthy, although unrecorded immune exposures were likely present. The donor was CMV seronegative and was included in the group of several hundred seronegative cohort members. Every donor gave a peripheral blood sample, and the peripheral blood mononuclear cells from that sample were used for TCR beta sequencing. Genomic DNA extraction from the blood cell samples was performed with the Qiagen DNeasy Blood Extraction Kit. Source material: PBMCs. The clonotype originates from a young man in good health and CMV-seronegative. The sequence is built from TRBV2 and TRBJ1-1; too little of a D gene remains to name it. The CDR3 region reads CASSLANMNTEAFF. Here is the DNA: TGTGCCAGCAGTTTGGCAAACATGAACACTGAAGCTTTCTTT.